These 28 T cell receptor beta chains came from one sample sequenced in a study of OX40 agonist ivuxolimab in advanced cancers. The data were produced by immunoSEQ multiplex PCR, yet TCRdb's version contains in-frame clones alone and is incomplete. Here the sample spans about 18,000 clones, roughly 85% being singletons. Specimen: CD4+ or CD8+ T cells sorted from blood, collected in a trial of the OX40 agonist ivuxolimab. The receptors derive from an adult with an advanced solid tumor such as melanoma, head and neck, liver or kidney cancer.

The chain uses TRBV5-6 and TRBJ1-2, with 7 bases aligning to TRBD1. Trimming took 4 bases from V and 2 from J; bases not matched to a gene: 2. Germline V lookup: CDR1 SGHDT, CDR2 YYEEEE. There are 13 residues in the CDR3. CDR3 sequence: CASSLGQNYGYTF. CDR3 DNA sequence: TGTGCCAGCAGCCTGGGACAGAACTATGGCTACACCTTC.

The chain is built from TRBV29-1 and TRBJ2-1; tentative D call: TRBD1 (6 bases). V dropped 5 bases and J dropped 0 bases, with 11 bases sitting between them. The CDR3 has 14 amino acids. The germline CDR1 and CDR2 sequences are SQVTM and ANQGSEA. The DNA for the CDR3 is TGCAGCGTTAATGGGGACACCTCCTACAATGAGCAGTTCTTC. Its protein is CSVNGDTSYNEQFF.

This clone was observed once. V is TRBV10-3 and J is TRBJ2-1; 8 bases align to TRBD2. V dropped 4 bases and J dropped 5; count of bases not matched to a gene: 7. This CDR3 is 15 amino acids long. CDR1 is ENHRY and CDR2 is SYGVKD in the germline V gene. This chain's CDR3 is CAISGGREVHNEQFF. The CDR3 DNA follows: TGTGCCATCAGTGGGGGGCGGGAGGTGCACAATGAGCAGTTCTTC.

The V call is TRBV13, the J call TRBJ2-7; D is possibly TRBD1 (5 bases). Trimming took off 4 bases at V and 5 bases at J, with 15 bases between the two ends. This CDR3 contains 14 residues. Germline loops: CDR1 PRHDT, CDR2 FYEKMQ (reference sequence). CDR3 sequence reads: CASSSHPTDNEQYF. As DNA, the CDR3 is TGTGCCAGCAGCTCGCACCCGACGGACAACGAGCAGTACTTC.

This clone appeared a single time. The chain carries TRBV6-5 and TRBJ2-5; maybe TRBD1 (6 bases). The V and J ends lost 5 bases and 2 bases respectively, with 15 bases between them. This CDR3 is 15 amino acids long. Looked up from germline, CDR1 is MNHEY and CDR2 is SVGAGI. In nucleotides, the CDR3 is TGTGCCAGCAGTGCCCTCGGGACACCACAAGAGACCCAGTACTTC. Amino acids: CASSALGTPQETQYF.

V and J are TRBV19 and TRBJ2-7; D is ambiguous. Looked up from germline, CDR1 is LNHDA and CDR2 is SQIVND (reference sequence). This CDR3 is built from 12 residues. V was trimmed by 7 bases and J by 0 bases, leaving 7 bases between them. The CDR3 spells CASTGSSYEQYF. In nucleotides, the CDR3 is TGTGCCAGTACCGGTAGCTCCTACGAGCAGTACTTC.

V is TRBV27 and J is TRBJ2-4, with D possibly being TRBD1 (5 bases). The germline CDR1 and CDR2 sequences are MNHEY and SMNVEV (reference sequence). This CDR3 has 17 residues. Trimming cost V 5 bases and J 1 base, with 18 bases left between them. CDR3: CASSPRLIGVAKNIQYF. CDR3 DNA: TGTGCCAGCAGTCCCAGGTTGATAGGGGTGGCCAAAAACATTCAGTACTTC.

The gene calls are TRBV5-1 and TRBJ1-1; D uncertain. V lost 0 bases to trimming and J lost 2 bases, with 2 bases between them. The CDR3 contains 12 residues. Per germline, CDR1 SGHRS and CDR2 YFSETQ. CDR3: CASSLANTEAFF. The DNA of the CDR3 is TGCGCCAGCAGCTTGGCCAACACTGAAGCTTTCTTT.

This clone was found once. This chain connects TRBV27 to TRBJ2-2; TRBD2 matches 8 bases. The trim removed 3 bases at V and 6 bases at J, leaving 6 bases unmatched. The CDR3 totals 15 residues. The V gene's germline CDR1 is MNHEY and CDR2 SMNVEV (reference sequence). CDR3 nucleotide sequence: TGTGCCAGCAGTTTGGCCGGGGGGGGCGCCGGGGAGCTGTTTTTT. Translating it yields CASSLAGGGAGELFF.

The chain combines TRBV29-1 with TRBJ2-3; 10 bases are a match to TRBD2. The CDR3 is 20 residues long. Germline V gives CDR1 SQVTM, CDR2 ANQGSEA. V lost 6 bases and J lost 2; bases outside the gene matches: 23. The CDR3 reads CSVDGGRWASGRINTDTQYF. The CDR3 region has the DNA TGCAGCGTCGACGGGGGGCGGTGGGCTAGCGGGAGAATCAACACAGATACGCAGTATTTT.

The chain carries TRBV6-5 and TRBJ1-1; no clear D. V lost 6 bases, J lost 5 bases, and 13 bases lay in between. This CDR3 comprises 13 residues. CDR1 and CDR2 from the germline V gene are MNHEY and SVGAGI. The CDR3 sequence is CASRDFVGTEAFF. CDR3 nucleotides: TGTGCCAGCAGGGACTTTGTGGGGACTGAAGCTTTCTTT.

The CDR3 bases are TGTGCCAGCAGCGTAGGGTGGCGGGGGCTGGATGAGCAGTTCTTC. It yields the protein CASSVGWRGLDEQFF. The V call is TRBV9, the J call TRBJ2-1; tentative D call: TRBD2 (7 bases). The CDR3 length is 15 residues. Germline values: CDR1 SGDLS, CDR2 YYNGEE. V was clipped by 0 bases and J by 8 bases, with 15 bases between them.

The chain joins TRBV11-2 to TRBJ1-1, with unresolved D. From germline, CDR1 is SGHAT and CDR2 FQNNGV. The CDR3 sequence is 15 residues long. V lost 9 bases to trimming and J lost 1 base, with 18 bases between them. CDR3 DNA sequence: TGTGCCAGTCTCCCTCGACCGGCGGGGAACACTGAAGCTTTCTTT. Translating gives CASLPRPAGNTEAFF. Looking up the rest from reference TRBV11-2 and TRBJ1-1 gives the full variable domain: EAGVAQSPRYKIIEKRQSVAFWCNPISGHATLYWYQQILGQGPKLLIQFQNNGVVDDSQLPKDRFSAERLKGVDSTLKIQPAKLEDSAVYLCASLPRPAGNTEAFFGQGTRLTVV.

CDR3 sequence: CASSITAYNEQFF. Here the CDR3 DNA reads TGTGCCAGTAGTATAACGGCGTACAATGAGCAGTTCTTC. The V call is TRBV19, the J call TRBJ2-1; D remains unclear. CDR1 is LNHDA, CDR2 SQIVND, per germline (reference sequence). With 2 bases removed from V and 4 bases from J, the gap between germline ends came to 6 bases. This CDR3 contains 13 residues. Full variable domain (missing parts from reference TRBV19 and TRBJ2-1): DGGITQSPKYLFRKEGQNVTLSCEQNLNHDAMYWYRQDPGQGLRLIYYSQIVNDFQKGDIAEGYSVSREKKESFPLTVTSAQKNPTAFYLCASSITAYNEQFFGPGTRLTVL.

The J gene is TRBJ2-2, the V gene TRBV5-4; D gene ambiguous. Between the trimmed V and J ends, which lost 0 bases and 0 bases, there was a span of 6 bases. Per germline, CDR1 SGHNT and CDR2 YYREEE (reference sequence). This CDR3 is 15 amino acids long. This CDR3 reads CASSLGTTNTGELFF. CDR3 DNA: TGTGCCAGCAGCTTGGGGACCACGAACACCGGGGAGCTGTTTTTT.

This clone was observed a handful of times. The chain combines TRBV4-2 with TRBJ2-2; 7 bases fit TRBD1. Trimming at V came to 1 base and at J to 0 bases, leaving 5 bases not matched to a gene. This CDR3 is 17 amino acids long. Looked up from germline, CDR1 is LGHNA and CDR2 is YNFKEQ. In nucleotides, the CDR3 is TGTGCCAGCAGCCAAGTTCCGGGACAGCCGAACACCGGGGAGCTGTTTTTT. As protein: CASSQVPGQPNTGELFF.

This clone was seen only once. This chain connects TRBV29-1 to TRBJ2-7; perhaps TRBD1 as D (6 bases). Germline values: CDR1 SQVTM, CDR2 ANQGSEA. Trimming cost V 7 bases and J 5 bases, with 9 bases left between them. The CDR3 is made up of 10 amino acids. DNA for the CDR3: TGCAGCGCGCAGGGGAACGAGCAGTACTTC. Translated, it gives CSAQGNEQYF.

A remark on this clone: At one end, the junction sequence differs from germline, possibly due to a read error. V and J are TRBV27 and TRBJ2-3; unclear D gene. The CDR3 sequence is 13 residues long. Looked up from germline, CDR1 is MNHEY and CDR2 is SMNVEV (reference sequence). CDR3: CASSLGIMTDLFF. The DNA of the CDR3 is TGTGCCAGCAGTTTGGGGATTATGACCGACCTCTTTTTT.

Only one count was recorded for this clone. The CDR3 sequence: CASSHADTQYF. The CDR3 nucleotides read TGCGCCAGCAGCCACGCAGATACGCAGTATTTT. The V gene is TRBV4-1, the J gene TRBJ2-3, with no clear D. The germline V gene encodes CDR1 MGHRA and CDR2 YSYEKL. The V end was cut by 3 bases, the J end by 4 bases, with 2 bases between. The CDR3 runs 11 residues.

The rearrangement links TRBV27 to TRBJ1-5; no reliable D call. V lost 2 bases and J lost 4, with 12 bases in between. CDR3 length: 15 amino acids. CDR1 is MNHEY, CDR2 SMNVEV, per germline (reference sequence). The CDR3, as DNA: TGTGCCAGCAGTTTAGGAGGGCTGGGGAATCAGCCCCAGCATTTT. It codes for CASSLGGLGNQPQHF.

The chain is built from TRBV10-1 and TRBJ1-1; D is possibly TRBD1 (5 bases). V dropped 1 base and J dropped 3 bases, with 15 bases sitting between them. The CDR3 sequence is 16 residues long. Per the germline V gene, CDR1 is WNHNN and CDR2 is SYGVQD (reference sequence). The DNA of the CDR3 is TGCGCCAGCAGTGAGTTTTTCAGGGACGGGGACACTGAAGCTTTCTTT. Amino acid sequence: CASSEFFRDGDTEAFF.

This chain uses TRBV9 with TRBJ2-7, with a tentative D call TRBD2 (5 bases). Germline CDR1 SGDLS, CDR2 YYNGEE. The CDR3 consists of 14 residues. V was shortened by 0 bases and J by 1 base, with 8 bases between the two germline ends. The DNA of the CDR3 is TGTGCCAGCAGCGTAGGGCTAGCTTCCTACGAGCAGTACTTC. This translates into CASSVGLASYEQYF.

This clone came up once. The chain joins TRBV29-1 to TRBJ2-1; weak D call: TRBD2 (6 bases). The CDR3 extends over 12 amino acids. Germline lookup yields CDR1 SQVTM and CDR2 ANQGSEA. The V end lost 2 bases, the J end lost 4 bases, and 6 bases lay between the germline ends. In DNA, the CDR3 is TGCAGCGTTGAACGGGAGTACAATGAGCAGTTCTTC. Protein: CSVEREYNEQFF.

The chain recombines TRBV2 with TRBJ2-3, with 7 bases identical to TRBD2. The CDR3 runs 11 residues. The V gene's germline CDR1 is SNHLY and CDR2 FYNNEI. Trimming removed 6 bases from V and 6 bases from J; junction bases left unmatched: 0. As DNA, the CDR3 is TGTGCCAGCAGACTAGCGGATACGCAGTATTTT. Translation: CASRLADTQYF.

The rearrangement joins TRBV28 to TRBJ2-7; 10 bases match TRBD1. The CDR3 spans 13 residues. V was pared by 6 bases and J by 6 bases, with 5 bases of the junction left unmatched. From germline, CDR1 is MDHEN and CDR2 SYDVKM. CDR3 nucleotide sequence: TGTGCCAGCAGCCTCGGGACAGGGGCCGAGCAGTACTTC. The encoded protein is CASSLGTGAEQYF.

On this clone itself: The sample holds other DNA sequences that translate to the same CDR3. The DNA of the CDR3 is TGTGCCAGCAGCTTAGGGACAGGTTCCTACGAGCAGTACTTC. The encoded protein is CASSLGTGSYEQYF. This rearrangement joins TRBV11-2 to TRBJ2-7; 7 positions agree with TRBD1. J gave up 1 base and V 1 base, and 1 base lay outside the gene matches. The CDR3 runs 14 residues. Germline loops: CDR1 SGHAT, CDR2 FQNNGV.

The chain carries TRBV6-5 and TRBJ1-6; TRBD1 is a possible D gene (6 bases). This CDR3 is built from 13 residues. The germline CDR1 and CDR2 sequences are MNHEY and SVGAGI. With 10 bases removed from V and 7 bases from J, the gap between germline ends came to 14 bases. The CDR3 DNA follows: TGTGCCACAGGGGACACAGGGAATTCACCCCTCCACTTT. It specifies CATGDTGNSPLHF.

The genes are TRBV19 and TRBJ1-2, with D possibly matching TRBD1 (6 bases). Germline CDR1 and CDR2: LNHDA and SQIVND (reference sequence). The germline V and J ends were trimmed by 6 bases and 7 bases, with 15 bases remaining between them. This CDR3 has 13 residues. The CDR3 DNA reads TGTGCCAGTAGCCAGGGACAACGGGGTGGCTACACCTTC. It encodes CASSQGQRGGYTF.